The present TCR beta chain was sequenced within a study of T cell changes during pregnancy in multiple sclerosis. This CDR3 comprises 16 residues. Trimming removed 0 bases from V and 4 bases from J; junction bases left unmatched: 3. Per the germline V gene, CDR1 is KGHSH and CDR2 is LQKENI. Sequenced by immunoSEQ multiplex PCR; TCRdb stores in-frame clones only, minus some. This sample has 75,000 to 80,000 clones, with around 91% found just once. The J gene is TRBJ2-3, the V gene TRBV18; 11 bases fit TRBD1. Sequenced material: peripheral blood, taken before pregnancy. The TCR comes from a female donor with multiple sclerosis, enrolled in a pregnancy study. This CDR3 is CASSPPGQGVSDTQYF. The DNA for the CDR3 is TGTGCCAGCTCACCACCGGGACAGGGGGTATCAGATACGCAGTATTTT.